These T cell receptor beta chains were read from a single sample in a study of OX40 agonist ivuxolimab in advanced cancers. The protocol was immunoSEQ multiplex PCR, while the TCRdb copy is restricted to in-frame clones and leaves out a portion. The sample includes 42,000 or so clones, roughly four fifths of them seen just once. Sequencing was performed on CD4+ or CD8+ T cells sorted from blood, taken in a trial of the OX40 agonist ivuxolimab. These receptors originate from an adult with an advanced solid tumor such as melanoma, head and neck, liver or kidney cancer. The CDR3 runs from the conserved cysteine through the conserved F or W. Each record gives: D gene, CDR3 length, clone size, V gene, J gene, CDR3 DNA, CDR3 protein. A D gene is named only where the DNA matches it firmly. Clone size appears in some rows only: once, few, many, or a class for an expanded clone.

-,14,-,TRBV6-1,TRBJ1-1,TGTGCCAGCAGTTTGGATCCGCCAAACACTGAAGCTTTCTTT,CASSLDPPNTEAFF
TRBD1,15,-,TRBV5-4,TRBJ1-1,TGTGCCAGCAGCTTATACAGGGGAATGAACACTGAAGCTTTCTTT,CASSLYRGMNTEAFF
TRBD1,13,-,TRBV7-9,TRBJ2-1,TGTGCCAGCAGCCCCCCGGGACAGGATGAGCAGTTCTTC,CASSPPGQDEQFF
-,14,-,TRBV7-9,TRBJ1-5,TGTGCCAGCAGCCAGTGGGGGTCAAATCAGCCCCAGCATTTT,CASSQWGSNQPQHF
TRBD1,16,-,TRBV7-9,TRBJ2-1,TGTGCCAGCAGCCCCCGGGACAGGGAGGTCTACAATGAGCAGTTCTTC,CASSPRDREVYNEQFF
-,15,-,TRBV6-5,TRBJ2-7,TGTGCCAGCAGTCAGGGGGGGGGAGGGGGCTACGAGCAGTACTTC,CASSQGGGGGYEQYF
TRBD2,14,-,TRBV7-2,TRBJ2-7,TGTGCCAGCAGCCTCCTAGCGGGAACGTACGAGCAGTACTTC,CASSLLAGTYEQYF
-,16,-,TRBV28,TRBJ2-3,TGTGCCAGCAGTTGGACTACGGGACGACAGGCCGATACGCAGTATTTT,CASSWTTGRQADTQYF
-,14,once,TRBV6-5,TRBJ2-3,TGTGCCAGCAGTTACTCGTACCAGACAGATACGCAGTATTTT,CASSYSYQTDTQYF
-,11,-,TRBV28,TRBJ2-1,TGTGCCAGCAGTCGCCAGGGTGAGCAGTTCTTC,CASSRQGEQFF